The next 30 T cell receptor beta chains were all read from a single sample in a study of T cells in Graves' hyperthyroidism and ophthalmopathy. Researchers took RNA transcripts and amplified the TCR beta CDR3 regions from them. TCR CDR3 underwent first-round RT-PCR with the HTBI primer set. One entry per CDR3 protein, called by TCRdb with MiXCR from the multiplex PCR reads. The sample lists more than 550,000 distinct CDR3 sequences, 40% to 55% seen once, with less than 8.5% in the top ten. Sequencing input: peripheral blood or thyroid tissue (not recorded which). The receptors come from an adult man with Graves' disease, either hyperthyroidism or ophthalmopathy (not recorded which).

CDR3 residues: CASSLRLSLGTEAFF. DNA of the CDR3: TGTGCCAGCAGCTTAAGGCTTTCCCTGGGCACTGAAGCTTTCTTT. The chain employs TRBV7-8 and TRBJ1-1, with unresolved D. The CDR3 is 15 amino acids. Between the trimmed V and J ends, which lost 2 bases and 4 bases, there was a span of 14 bases. Germline V gene data show CDR1 as SGHVS and CDR2 as FQNEAQ.

The chain recombines TRBV20-1 with TRBJ2-7; D call uncertain. In germline, CDR1 is DFQATT, CDR2 SNEGSKA (reference sequence). With 3 bases removed from V and 0 bases from J, the gap between germline ends came to 12 bases. The CDR3 has 14 amino acids. The CDR3 sequence: CSASRGRSSYEQYF. The CDR3 bases are TGCAGTGCTAGTCGCGGACGGAGCTCCTACGAGCAGTACTTC.

The V and J genes are TRBV9 and TRBJ1-2, with D possibly being TRBD1 (5 bases). Germline V lookup: CDR1 SGDLS, CDR2 YYNGEE. This CDR3 has 13 amino acids. The CDR3 bases are TGTGCACAGCCGGGACGGGGGTTTGGAGGCTACACCTTC. Translation gives CAQPGRGFGGYTF. The whole variable domain, remainder taken from reference TRBV9 and TRBJ1-2, is DSGVTQTPKHLITATGQRVTLRCSPRSGDLSVYWYQQSLDQGLQFLIQYYNGEERAKGNILERFSAQQFPDLHSELNLSSLELGDSALYFCAQPGRGFGGYTFGSGTRLTVV.

V and J are TRBV7-3 and TRBJ1-2, with D possibly matching TRBD1 (6 bases). Germline CDR1 reads SGHTA; CDR2 reads FQGTGA. The CDR3 is made up of 14 amino acids. The V end lost 1 base, the J end lost 2 bases, and 8 bases lay between the germline ends. The DNA of the CDR3 is TGTGCCAGCAGCTTAATGGGGGCCAACTATGGCTACACCTTC. It yields the protein CASSLMGANYGYTF. Using reference TRBV7-3 and TRBJ1-2 for the parts outside the CDR3, the full variable domain is GAGVSQTPSNKVTEKGKYVELRCDPISGHTALYWYRQSLGQGPEFLIYFQGTGAADDSGLPNDRFFAVRPEGSVSTLKIQRTERGDSAVYLCASSLMGANYGYTFGSGTRLTVV.

The chain has TRBV14 and TRBJ1-2; TRBD1 aligns across 7 bases. The CDR3 length is 16 residues. V was clipped by 0 bases and J by 1 base; unmatched bases: 5. CDR1 is SGHDN and CDR2 is FVKESK in the germline V gene. For the CDR3, the DNA is TGTGCCAGCAGCCAAGATGTCACAGGGGATAACTATGGCTACACCTTC. Protein: CASSQDVTGDNYGYTF.

As to this clonotype: At one end, the junction sequence differs from germline, possibly due to a read error. The chain joins TRBV7-8 to TRBJ1-5, with D hard to call. The CDR3 spans 14 residues. Germline lookup yields CDR1 SGHVS and CDR2 FQNEAQ. CDR3: CAGSFGTSNQPQHF. As DNA, the CDR3 is TGTGCCGGCAGCTTCGGAACTAGCAATCAGCCCCAGCATTTT.

In this sample, this clonotype turned up a few times. The chain employs TRBV3-1 and TRBJ2-7; TRBD2 might be the D (5 bases). This CDR3 region has 12 residues. Looked up from germline, CDR1 is LGHDT and CDR2 is YNNKEL (reference sequence). The ends were cut back, 2 bases at V and 6 bases at J, with 8 bases in the middle. The CDR3 here is CASSQSLGEQYF. The CDR3 nucleotides read TGTGCCAGCAGCCAATCACTAGGCGAGCAGTACTTC.

This clonotype was counted between two and nine times. The chain combines TRBV5-8 with TRBJ1-1, with D maybe TRBD1 (5 bases). The V end lost 2 bases, the J end lost 8 bases, and 13 bases lay between the germline ends. Germline loops: CDR1 SGHTS, CDR2 YDEGEE. This CDR3 has 13 residues. The CDR3 loop is CASSFIGGEEAFF. The CDR3 DNA reads as TGTGCCAGCAGCTTTATCGGGGGTGAGGAAGCTTTCTTT.

In this sample, this clonotype turned up many times. CDR3 DNA sequence: TGCAGCGTGGGGACAGGGGAGGTGAATCAGCCCCAGCATTTT. Amino acids: CSVGTGEVNQPQHF. The chain combines TRBV29-1 with TRBJ1-5, with 10 bases identical to TRBD1. Per the germline V gene, CDR1 is SQVTM and CDR2 is ANQGSEA. V lost 6 bases and J lost 4; bases outside the gene matches: 6. This CDR3 is 14 amino acids long.

The CDR3, as DNA: TGTGCCAGCAGTTATGGAGAGGGGGCAACCGCCCTCCACTTT. Translating gives CASSYGEGATALHF. This chain connects TRBV9 to TRBJ1-6; TRBD1 matches 7 bases. The ends lost 5 bases at V and 14 bases at J; junction bases unmatched: 13. The germline V gene encodes CDR1 SGDLS and CDR2 YYNGEE. The CDR3 is 14 amino acids. The variable domain in full, completed from reference TRBV9 and TRBJ1-6, reads DSGVTQTPKHLITATGQRVTLRCSPRSGDLSVYWYQQSLDQGLQFLIQYYNGEERAKGNILERFSAQQFPDLHSELNLSSLELGDSALYFCASSYGEGATALHFGNGTRLTVT.

The chain has TRBV10-3 and TRBJ1-3, with a possible D match to TRBD1 (5 bases). Germline CDR1 ENHRY, CDR2 SYGVKD. V was clipped by 3 bases and J by 0 bases, with 15 bases between them. The CDR3 spans 17 residues. The CDR3 loop is CAISDGVGGSSGNTIYF. Written as DNA, the CDR3 is TGTGCCATCAGTGATGGGGTCGGGGGATCCTCTGGAAACACCATATATTTT.

The chain combines TRBV19 with TRBJ2-2; TRBD2 might be the D (5 bases). Trimming removed 7 bases from V and 6 bases from J, with 12 bases in between. Germline V gene data show CDR1 as LNHDA and CDR2 as SQIVND (reference sequence). The CDR3 extends over 13 amino acids. DNA of the CDR3: TGTGCCAGTATCGACGGGAAACCCGGGGAGCTGTTTTTT. Residues: CASIDGKPGELFF.

A few counts support this clonotype. This rearrangement joins TRBV2 to TRBJ1-1; D remains ambiguous. CDR3 length: 12 residues. The germline V and J ends were trimmed by 3 bases and 6 bases, with 8 bases remaining between them. From germline, CDR1 is SNHLY and CDR2 FYNNEI. The CDR3 region is CASSDIGAEAFF. The CDR3 DNA follows: TGTGCCAGCAGTGACATTGGAGCTGAAGCTTTCTTT.

This clonotype was observed many times. The rearrangement uses TRBV25-1 and TRBJ2-7; TRBD1 agrees at 9 bases. After removal of 2 bases from V and 6 bases from J, the junction contained 8 bases not matched to a gene. Germline V gene data show CDR1 as MGHDK and CDR2 as SYGVNS. The CDR3 is 15 residues long. The CDR3 DNA is TGTGCCAGCAGTGAAAGTCCCGGGACAGGGATCGAGCAGTACTTC. Its translation: CASSESPGTGIEQYF.

V usage is TRBV29-1 and J usage is TRBJ2-7; perhaps D is TRBD1 or TRBD2 (5 bases each). The CDR3 contains 12 residues. CDR1 and CDR2 (germline): SQVTM, ANQGSEA. The V end was cut by 4 bases, the J end by 2 bases, with 9 bases between. The CDR3: CSVGRETYEQYF. Here the CDR3 DNA reads TGCAGCGTTGGCAGGGAGACCTACGAGCAGTACTTC.

This clonotype was seen repeatedly, ten times or more. The rearrangement joins TRBV15 to TRBJ2-7, with TRBD1 identical over 7 bases. This CDR3 comprises 14 residues. With 3 bases clipped from V and 3 bases from J, the junction kept 5 bases outside the gene matches. Looked up from germline, CDR1 is LNHNV and CDR2 is YYDKDF (reference sequence). The DNA of the CDR3 is TGTGCCACCAGCAGGACAGGGAAAGGCTACGAGCAGTACTTC. Residues: CATSRTGKGYEQYF.

The chain is built from TRBV29-1 and TRBJ1-2, with unresolved D. The length of the CDR3 is 11 residues. V was shortened by 5 bases and J by 4 bases, with 8 bases between the two germline ends. Germline assignment: CDR1 SQVTM and CDR2 ANQGSEA. The CDR3 DNA is TGCAGCGTTCTGATAGGCTATGGCTACACCTTC. It encodes CSVLIGYGYTF. The full variable domain, in which reference TRBV29-1 and TRBJ1-2 provide the parts outside the CDR3, is SAVISQKPSRDICQRGTSLTIQCQVDSQVTMMFWYRQQPGQSLTLIATANQGSEATYESGFVIDKFPISRPNLTFSTLTVSNMSPEDSSIYLCSVLIGYGYTFGSGTRLTVV.

The rearrangement uses TRBV7-9 and TRBJ2-7, with 8 bases identical to TRBD1. CDR3 length: 13 amino acids. Germline V gives CDR1 SEHNR, CDR2 FQNEAQ (reference sequence). Trimming at V came to 6 bases and at J to 7 bases, leaving 8 bases not matched to a gene. CDR3 sequence: CASSQQGVREQYF. The CDR3 DNA reads as TGTGCCAGCAGTCAACAGGGGGTCAGGGAGCAGTACTTC.

The rearrangement links TRBV10-3 to TRBJ1-5; the match to TRBD1 covers 8 bases. This CDR3 contains 18 residues. Trimming at V came to 10 bases and at J to 6 bases, leaving 23 bases not matched to a gene. Germline V gene data show CDR1 as ENHRY and CDR2 as SYGVKD. The DNA of the CDR3 is TGTGCCAGCATCCTCGCCGCGTGGACAGGGTCGGGTTTTCAGCCCCAGCATTTT. Protein sequence: CASILAAWTGSGFQPQHF.

The chain recombines TRBV20-1 with TRBJ1-4; 9 positions agree with TRBD1. The germline gives CDR1 DFQATT, CDR2 SNEGSKA (reference sequence). The trim removed 2 bases at V and 0 bases at J, leaving 7 bases unmatched. The CDR3 covers 17 residues. CDR3 sequence reads: CSARQGQGWATNEKLFF. The CDR3 region has the DNA TGCAGTGCTAGACAGGGACAGGGTTGGGCAACTAATGAAAAACTGTTTTTT.

Worth noting for this clonotype: This sequence may be a read error, since a much larger clone differs from it by one base. V gene TRBV29-1 combines with J gene TRBJ1-1; 7 bases agree with TRBD1. Germline V gene data show CDR1 as SQVTM and CDR2 as ANQGSEA. CDR3 length: 13 residues. Germline trimming cut 7 bases from V and 0 bases from J; bases unmatched to any gene: 5. CDR3 in amino acids: CSGKDRVNTEAFF. The CDR3 DNA is TGCAGCGGAAAAGACAGGGTGAACACTGAAGCTTTCTTT.

There are many counts of this clonotype. V is TRBV2 and J is TRBJ1-4; D is uncertain. The CDR3 extends over 13 amino acids. Germline loops: CDR1 SNHLY, CDR2 FYNNEI. The V end lost 4 bases, the J end lost 8 bases, and 11 bases lay between the germline ends. CDR3 in amino acids: CASSVASIEKLFF. DNA for the CDR3: TGTGCCAGCAGTGTAGCGTCGATAGAAAAACTGTTTTTT.

This clonotype was picked up many times. The chain joins TRBV15 to TRBJ1-5; D ambiguous. The V end lost 4 bases, the J end lost 5 bases, and 6 bases lay between the germline ends. This CDR3 is 12 amino acids long. The germline gives CDR1 LNHNV, CDR2 YYDKDF (reference sequence). The CDR3 DNA sequence: TGTGCCACCAGCACTCAAGATCAGCCCCAGCATTTT. Translating it yields CATSTQDQPQHF.

This chain joins TRBV4-1 and TRBJ2-5; no firm D call. The germline gives CDR1 MGHRA, CDR2 YSYEKL. The CDR3 is 15 amino acids. With 1 base removed from V and 1 base from J, the gap between germline ends came to 10 bases. The CDR3 DNA sequence: TGCGCCAGCAGCCAAGTTATTGGATCCCAAGAGACCCAGTACTTC. Its translation is CASSQVIGSQETQYF.

This rearrangement joins TRBV2 to TRBJ1-5; possible D gene TRBD1, 5 bases. The CDR3 totals 15 residues. V lost 1 base and J lost 5, with 12 bases in between. The germline V gene encodes CDR1 SNHLY and CDR2 FYNNEI. CDR3 amino acids: CASSEGGRGDQPQHF. The DNA for the CDR3 is TGTGCCAGCAGTGAAGGGGGCCGCGGGGATCAGCCCCAGCATTTT.

The V and J genes are TRBV19 and TRBJ2-2; D gene uncertain. The CDR3 sequence is 14 residues long. In germline, CDR1 is LNHDA, CDR2 SQIVND (reference sequence). V shed 3 bases and J shed 0 bases, with 5 bases lying between them. CDR3 DNA: TGTGCCAGTAGTATGCCAGCGAACACCGGGGAGCTGTTTTTT. Translation: CASSMPANTGELFF.

A remark on this clonotype: A read error may produce the germline difference seen at one junction end. V is TRBV7-9 and J is TRBJ2-7; 9 bases are shared with TRBD1. CDR1 and CDR2 (germline): SEHNR, FQNEAQ (reference sequence). The CDR3 has 14 residues. The DNA for the CDR3 is TGCGCCAGCGTCGCGGGACAGGGTTCCTACGAGCAGTGCTTC. As protein: CASVAGQGSYEQCF.

This clonotype was counted many times. This sequence joins TRBV19 and TRBJ1-3; 9 bases line up with TRBD1. Germline V gene data show CDR1 as LNHDA and CDR2 as SQIVND (reference sequence). The CDR3 has 15 residues. The V gene end was trimmed by 6 bases and the J gene end by 10 bases; junction bases not matched to a gene: 13. DNA for the CDR3: TGTGCCAGTAGCTCGGCCGGGACAGGGACTTCTACCATATATTTT. Residues: CASSSAGTGTSTIYF.

V usage is TRBV9 and J usage is TRBJ1-6; no reliable D call. CDR1 is SGDLS, CDR2 YYNGEE, per germline. V shed 5 bases and J shed 0 bases, with 9 bases lying between them. The CDR3 length is 15 residues. The chain's CDR3 is CASRDGSSYNSPLHF. The CDR3 DNA is TGTGCCAGCAGAGATGGCAGCTCCTATAATTCACCCCTCCACTTT.

The rearrangement joins TRBV11-3 to TRBJ1-6; D is undetermined. This CDR3 has 15 amino acids. V was pared by 0 bases and J by 2 bases, with 5 bases between. Looked up from germline, CDR1 is SGHNT and CDR2 is YENEEA. Written as DNA, the CDR3 is TGTGCCAGCAGCTTAGAATCCACCTATAATTCACCCCTCCACTTT. Its protein is CASSLESTYNSPLHF.